This TCR beta chain derives from a study of T-cell memory formation after mild COVID-19. At the level of the study: Clusters were largely donor specific. General study points: CD4+ contracting clones were found mainly in CM and EM, and CD8+ ones in EMRA.

TCRdb called the 5' RACE reads again in MiXCR, with one record for every CDR3 protein. The sample gives roughly 190,000 distinct CDR3 sequences, about 11% of which show up once; 2.5% to 3.5% is in the top ten. In its sample, this clonotype was seen a few times. Its antigen is not identified. With V trimmed by 3 bases and J by 9 bases, 5 bases remained unmatched. Germline V CDR1 and CDR2: SGHRS, YFSETQ. The CDR3 is 14 amino acids. The sequence was obtained from a man younger than 35 who had mild COVID-19 (a few samples of this study predate the infection). Cell type and time point are not known. This chain connects TRBV5-1 to TRBJ1-6; TRBD1 agrees at 8 bases. Sequenced material: PBMCs or a T cell subset sorted from them (not recorded which). The CDR3 region has the DNA TGCGCCAGCAGCTCGGACAGGGCTTTTTCACCCCTCCACTTT. Encoded protein: CASSSDRAFSPLHF.